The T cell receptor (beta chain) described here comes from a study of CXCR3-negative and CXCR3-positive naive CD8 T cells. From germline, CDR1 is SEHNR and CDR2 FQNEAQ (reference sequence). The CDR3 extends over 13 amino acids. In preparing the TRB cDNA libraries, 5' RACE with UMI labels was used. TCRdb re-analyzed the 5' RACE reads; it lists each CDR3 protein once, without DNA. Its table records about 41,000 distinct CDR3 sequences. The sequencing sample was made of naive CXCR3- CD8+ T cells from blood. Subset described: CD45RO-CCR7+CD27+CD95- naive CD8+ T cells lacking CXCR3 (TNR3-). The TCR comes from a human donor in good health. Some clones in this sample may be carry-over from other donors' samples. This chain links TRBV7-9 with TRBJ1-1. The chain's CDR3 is CASSPTGHTEAFF.